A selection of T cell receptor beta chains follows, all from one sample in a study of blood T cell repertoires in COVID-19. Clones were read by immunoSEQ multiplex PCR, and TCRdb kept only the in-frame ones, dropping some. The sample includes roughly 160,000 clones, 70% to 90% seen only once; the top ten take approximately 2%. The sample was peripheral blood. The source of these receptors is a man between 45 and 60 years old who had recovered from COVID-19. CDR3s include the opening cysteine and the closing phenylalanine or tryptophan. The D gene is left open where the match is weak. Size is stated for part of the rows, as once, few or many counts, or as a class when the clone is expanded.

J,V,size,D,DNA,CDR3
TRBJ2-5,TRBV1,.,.,TGCACCAGCACCGCTAGCGGGAGGCAGGAGACCCAGTACTTC,CTSTASGRQETQYF
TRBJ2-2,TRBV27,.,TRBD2,TGTGCCAGCAGTCCCTCCGGGAGGGTAGTGTCCGGGGAGCTGTTTTTT,CASSPSGRVVSGELFF
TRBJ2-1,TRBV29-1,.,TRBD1,TGCAGCGTAGGACAGGGGGCTTCTCCCCTGGAGCAGTTCTTC,CSVGQGASPLEQFF
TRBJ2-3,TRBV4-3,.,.,TGCGCCAGCAGCCAATCCAGGGGTGATACGCAGTATTTT,CASSQSRGDTQYF
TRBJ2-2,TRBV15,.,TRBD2,TGTGCCACCAGCAGAGATGTGGCGGGGGGGCCGGGGACCGGGGAGCTGTTTTTT,CATSRDVAGGPGTGELFF
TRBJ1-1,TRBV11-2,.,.,TGTGCCAGCAGACCCCGGGGGGGGGTTAAGAACACTGAAGCTTTCTTT,CASRPRGGVKNTEAFF
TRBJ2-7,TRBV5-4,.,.,TGTGCCAGCAGCAGGTCGGGCGGGTACGAGCAGTACTTC,CASSRSGGYEQYF
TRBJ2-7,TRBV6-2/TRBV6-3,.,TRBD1,TGTGCCAGCAGCCAACGGACAGGGGTGAGAACCTACGAGCAGTACTTC,CASSQRTGVRTYEQYF
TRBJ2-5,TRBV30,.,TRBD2,TGTGCCTGGAGTGGACGCCTAGCGGGGGGCCGCCAAGAGACCCAGTACTTC,CAWSGRLAGGRQETQYF
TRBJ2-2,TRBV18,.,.,TGTGCCACTAGAAACAGGGTCACGGGCACCGGGGAGCTGTTTTTT,CATRNRVTGTGELFF
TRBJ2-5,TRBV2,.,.,TGTGCCAGCAACTACGGGAGTGGCCAAGAGACCCAGTACTTC,CASNYGSGQETQYF
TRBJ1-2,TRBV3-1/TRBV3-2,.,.,TGTGCCAGCAGCCAAGAGAGGGCTACAGGCTACACCTTC,CASSQERATGYTF
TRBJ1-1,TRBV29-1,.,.,TGCAGCGTCCAGCGGGGCTTGGACACTGAAGCTTTCTTT,CSVQRGLDTEAFF
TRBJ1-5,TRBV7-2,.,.,TGTGCCAGCAGCTTAGTATCCGGCAATCAGCCCCAGCATTTT,CASSLVSGNQPQHF
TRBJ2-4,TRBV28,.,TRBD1,TGTGCCAGCAGTTTACGTCCCGGGACAGGGATAGGTGTCAAAAACATTCAGTACTTC,CASSLRPGTGIGVKNIQYF
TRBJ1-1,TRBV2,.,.,TGTGCCAGCAGTGGTGGAGGGGGGGACACTGAAGCTTTCTTT,CASSGGGGDTEAFF
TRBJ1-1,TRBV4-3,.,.,TGCGCCAGCAGCCAAGAACCAGGGAACACTGAAGCTTTCTTT,CASSQEPGNTEAFF
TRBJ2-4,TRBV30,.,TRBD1,TGTGCCCGCGGACAGGGGAACATTCAGTACTTC,CARGQGNIQYF
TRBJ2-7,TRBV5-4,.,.,TGTGCCAGCAGCTTGGGTGGCGGGCCCTTCTCCTACGAGCAGTACTTC,CASSLGGGPFSYEQYF
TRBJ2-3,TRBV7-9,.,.,TGTGCCAGCAGCTTAGATTTCCCAGTTGTCACAGATACGCAGTATTTT,CASSLDFPVVTDTQYF
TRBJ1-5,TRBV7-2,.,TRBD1,TGTGCCAGCGGACAGGGGATTAACAATCAGCCCCAGCATTTT,CASGQGINNQPQHF
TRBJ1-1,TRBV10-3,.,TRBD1,TGTGCCATCAGTCTTGACAGGGAGACTGAAGCTTTCTTT,CAISLDRETEAFF
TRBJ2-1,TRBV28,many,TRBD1,TGTGCCAGCAGTCATATGACAGGGGGAAATGAGCAGTTCTTC,CASSHMTGGNEQFF
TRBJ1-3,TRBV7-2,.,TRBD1,TGTGCCAGCAGCCGCGACAGGGACTCTGGAAACACCATATATTTT,CASSRDRDSGNTIYF
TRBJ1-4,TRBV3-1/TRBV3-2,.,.,TGTGCCAGCAGCCAACGAACGGCTAATGAAAAACTGTTTTTT,CASSQRTANEKLFF
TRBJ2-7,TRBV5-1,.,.,TGCGCCAGCAGCGTCCAGGGGTTGTCCTACGAGCAGTACTTC,CASSVQGLSYEQYF